These T cell receptor beta chains were read from a single sample in a study of blood T cell repertoires in COVID-19. Assay: immunoSEQ multiplex PCR; the TCRdb copy retains only in-frame clones and omits some. The data contain hundreds of thousands of clones, roughly 87% of them singletons. The material sequenced was PBMCs or T cells enriched from blood (not recorded which). These TCRs come from a woman in her thirties or forties who had recovered from COVID-19. Each CDR3 is given with its conserved first and last residue. D genes are given only for firm matches. The listing skips clone size in some rows; elsewhere it reads once, few, many or a size class.

V	size	J	D	CDR3	DNA
TRBV2	few	TRBJ2-7	TRBD2	CASSGLAGVDYEQYF	TGTGCCAGCAGTGGTCTAGCGGGGGTGGACTACGAGCAGTACTTC
TRBV7-2	.	TRBJ2-7	TRBD1	CASSLTGQSSYEQYF	TGTGCCAGCAGCCTGACGGGACAGAGCTCCTACGAGCAGTACTTC
TRBV19	.	TRBJ1-5	TRBD1	CASSMTGSSLQPQHF	TGTGCCAGTAGTATGACAGGGTCTAGCCTTCAGCCCCAGCATTTT
TRBV19	.	TRBJ2-7	TRBD1	CASSTGTGFEQYF	TGTGCCAGTAGTACCGGGACAGGGTTCGAGCAGTACTTC
TRBV7-9	.	TRBJ2-7	TRBD2	CASSFTSGRPPYEQYF	TGTGCCAGCAGCTTTACCAGCGGGAGGCCACCCTACGAGCAGTACTTC
TRBV24-1	.	TRBJ2-1	.	CATGRAEPHNEQFF	TGTGCCACAGGCAGGGCGGAGCCCCACAATGAGCAGTTCTTC
TRBV7-9	.	TRBJ1-1	.	CASSRQTEGTEAFF	TGTGCCAGCAGCCGACAGACGGAGGGCACTGAAGCTTTCTTT
TRBV19	.	TRBJ1-2	TRBD1	CASDSPGGSTYGYTF	TGTGCCAGTGACTCCCCAGGGGGCAGTACCTATGGCTACACCTTC
TRBV7-3	many	TRBJ2-2	TRBD2	CASSLTVDSGRAGELFF	TGTGCCAGCAGCTTAACGGTCGATAGCGGGAGGGCCGGGGAGCTGTTTTTT
TRBV28	.	TRBJ2-7	TRBD1	CASSAETGGRGYEQYF	TGTGCCAGCAGCGCTGAAACAGGGGGAAGGGGCTACGAGCAGTACTTC
TRBV28	.	TRBJ1-6	.	CASRDTANSPLHF	TGTGCCAGCCGGGACACCGCTAATTCACCCCTCCACTTT
TRBV5-6	.	TRBJ2-7	TRBD2	CASSFTGGPSYEQYF	TGTGCCAGCAGCTTCACGGGAGGGCCTTCCTACGAGCAGTACTTC
TRBV27	.	TRBJ1-2	TRBD1	CASSFQGDNPGYGYTF	TGTGCCAGCAGTTTCCAGGGGGACAATCCTGGCTATGGCTACACCTTC
TRBV7-3	.	TRBJ2-1	TRBD2	CASSLILAGVNEQFF	TGTGCCAGCAGCTTAATTCTAGCGGGGGTCAATGAGCAGTTCTTC
TRBV6-5	.	TRBJ1-6	TRBD1	CASTRDRHNSPLHF	TGTGCCAGCACTCGGGACAGGCATAATTCACCCCTCCACTTT
TRBV27	.	TRBJ2-1	.	CASTRDSRGDEQFF	TGTGCCAGCACCCGGGACTCCCGGGGAGATGAGCAGTTCTTC
TRBV9	once	TRBJ2-3	.	CASSVVARFTDTQYF	TGTGCCAGCAGCGTAGTGGCCCGATTCACAGATACGCAGTATTTT
TRBV10-1	.	TRBJ2-3	TRBD2	CASSEGTSGSTDTQYF	TGCGCCAGCAGTGAAGGGACTAGCGGGAGCACAGATACGCAGTATTTT
TRBV12-2	.	TRBJ2-7	.	CASRPRVAGLPHEQYF	TGTGCAAGTCGCCCGCGGGTAGCGGGACTTCCCCACGAGCAGTACTTC
TRBV19	many	TRBJ1-5	TRBD1	CASSRRGPYQPQHF	TGTGCCAGTAGTCGGAGGGGGCCTTATCAGCCCCAGCATTTT
TRBV28	.	TRBJ2-2	TRBD2	CASSLSSGRIDTGELFF	TGTGCCAGCAGTTTGTCTAGCGGGAGGATTGACACCGGGGAGCTGTTTTTT
TRBV2	.	TRBJ1-2	.	CASRNSSRGGYTF	TGTGCCAGCAGAAACAGCTCCCGGGGGGGCTACACCTTC
TRBV3-1/TRBV3-2	once	TRBJ1-5	TRBD1	CASSQRGRNQPQHF	TGTGCCAGCAGCCAAAGGGGGCGCAATCAGCCCCAGCATTTT
TRBV7-2	once	TRBJ2-7	TRBD2	CASSPWTSGSYEQYF	TGTGCCAGCAGCCCCTGGACTAGCGGATCCTACGAGCAGTACTTC
TRBV21-1	.	TRBJ2-7	.	CASSTEGDEQYF	TGTGCCAGCAGCACCGAAGGGGACGAGCAGTACTTC
TRBV3-1/TRBV3-2	.	TRBJ2-2	.	CASSTRPGIGTGELFF	TGTGCCAGCAGCACGCGACCCGGGATAGGCACCGGGGAGCTGTTTTTT
TRBV2	.	TRBJ1-2	.	CASSPRTANYGYTF	TGTGCCAGCAGCCCCAGGACAGCCAACTATGGCTACACCTTC
TRBV5-1	few	TRBJ2-1	TRBD1	CASSLDRGYNEQFF	TGCGCCAGCAGCTTGGACAGGGGCTACAATGAGCAGTTCTTC
TRBV3-1/TRBV3-2	.	TRBJ1-1	TRBD1	CASSSHRGNTEAFF	TGTGCCAGCAGCTCCCACAGGGGGAACACTGAAGCTTTCTTT
TRBV19	.	TRBJ2-1	TRBD2	CASETSGSDEQFF	TGTGCCAGCGAGACTAGCGGGAGTGATGAGCAGTTCTTC
TRBV25-1	.	TRBJ1-5	.	CASSHRDIGQPQHF	TGTGCCAGCAGCCACCGGGACATAGGGCAGCCCCAGCATTTT
TRBV7-2	once	TRBJ1-1	TRBD1	CASSLHRGVAFF	TGTGCCAGCAGCCTTCACAGGGGTGTGGCTTTCTTT
TRBV9	.	TRBJ2-1	.	CASSVEVGYTYNEQFF	TGTGCCAGCAGCGTAGAGGTGGGCTATACCTACAATGAGCAGTTCTTC
TRBV6-2/TRBV6-3	.	TRBJ2-1	TRBD2	CASSSVGLAGYNEQFF	TGTGCCAGCAGTTCCGTTGGACTAGCGGGGTACAATGAGCAGTTCTTC
TRBV4-3	.	TRBJ2-3	.	CASSYTTPVSTDTQYF	TGCGCCAGCAGCTACACGACTCCTGTCTCAACAGATACGCAGTATTTT
TRBV19	.	TRBJ2-5	.	CASSSRETQYF	TGTGCCAGTAGTTCACGGGAGACCCAGTACTTC
TRBV2	.	TRBJ2-5	.	CASRGGGQQETQYF	TGTGCCAGCAGGGGGGGTGGCCAACAAGAGACCCAGTACTTC
TRBV5-1	.	TRBJ2-7	TRBD2	CASSYASGTNEQYF	TGCGCCAGCAGCTATGCTAGCGGGACTAACGAGCAGTACTTC
TRBV28	once	TRBJ2-2	TRBD1	CASRMTGAGELFF	TGTGCCAGCAGGATGACAGGGGCCGGGGAGCTGTTTTTT
TRBV2	.	TRBJ1-2	.	CASSTDSYPLYGYTF	TGTGCCAGCAGCACTGACTCGTACCCCCTCTATGGCTACACCTTC
TRBV19	.	TRBJ1-5	.	CASYAGTHSNQPQHF	TGTGCCAGCTATGCCGGGACACATAGCAATCAGCCCCAGCATTTT
TRBV7-9	once	TRBJ2-5	TRBD1	CASSLQGATGETQYF	TGTGCCAGCAGCCTACAGGGGGCCACGGGAGAGACCCAGTACTTC
TRBV5-4	.	TRBJ2-2	.	CASSAQTGKYSTGELFF	TGTGCCAGCAGCGCGCAGACGGGGAAGTATAGCACCGGGGAGCTGTTTTTT
TRBV9	.	TRBJ1-2	.	CASSTRPGLTGSGYTF	TGTGCCAGCAGCACCCGGCCTGGCCTCACAGGTTCTGGCTACACCTTC
TRBV19	.	TRBJ2-7	TRBD1	CASSIAGTGGYEQYF	TGTGCCAGTAGTATTGCCGGGACAGGGGGCTACGAGCAGTACTTC
TRBV19	.	TRBJ2-7	TRBD2	CASSPRASGPYEQYF	TGTGCCAGTAGTCCCCGAGCTAGCGGGCCCTACGAGCAGTACTTC
TRBV7-2	.	TRBJ1-5	.	CASSGNKNQPQHF	TGTGCCAGCAGCGGTAACAAGAATCAGCCCCAGCATTTT